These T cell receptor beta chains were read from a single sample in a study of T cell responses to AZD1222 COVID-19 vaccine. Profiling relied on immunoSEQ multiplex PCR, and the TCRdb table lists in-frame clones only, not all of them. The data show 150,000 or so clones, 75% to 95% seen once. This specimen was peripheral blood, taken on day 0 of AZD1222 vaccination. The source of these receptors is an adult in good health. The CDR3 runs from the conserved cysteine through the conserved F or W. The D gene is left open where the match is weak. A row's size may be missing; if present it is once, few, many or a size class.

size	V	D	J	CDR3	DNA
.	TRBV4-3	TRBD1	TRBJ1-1	CASSQLRLTGGTEAFF	TGCGCCAGCAGCCAGCTCCGGCTGACAGGGGGAACTGAAGCTTTCTTT
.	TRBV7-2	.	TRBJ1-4	CASSRETSNEKLFF	TGTGCCAGCAGCCGGGAAACCTCTAATGAAAAACTGTTTTTT
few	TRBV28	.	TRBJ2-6	CASSPGPTDGANVLTF	TGTGCCAGCAGTCCCGGCCCAACCGACGGGGCCAACGTCCTGACTTTC
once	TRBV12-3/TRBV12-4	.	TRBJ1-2	CASSLGGGYGYTF	TGTGCCAGCAGTTTGGGAGGGGGGTATGGCTACACCTTC
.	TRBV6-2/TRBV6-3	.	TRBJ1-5	CASSVARGKEGSNQPQHF	TGTGCCAGCAGTGTCGCGCGGGGCAAGGAGGGTAGCAATCAGCCCCAGCATTTT
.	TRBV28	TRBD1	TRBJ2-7	CASSSHRGNEQYF	TGTGCCAGCAGTTCCCACAGGGGTAACGAGCAGTACTTC
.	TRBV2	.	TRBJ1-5	CASREQDYSNQPQHF	TGTGCCAGCAGGGAACAGGACTATAGCAATCAGCCCCAGCATTTT
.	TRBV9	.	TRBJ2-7	CASSVGESGAPYEQYF	TGTGCCAGCAGCGTAGGTGAATCGGGGGCCCCCTACGAGCAGTACTTC
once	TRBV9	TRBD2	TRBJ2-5	CASSLGALAGGKKETQYF	TGTGCCAGCAGCCTAGGAGCGCTAGCGGGGGGGAAGAAAGAGACCCAGTACTTC
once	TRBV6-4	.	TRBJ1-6	CARPGTGYNSPLHF	TGTGCCCGACCGGGGACGGGCTATAATTCACCCCTCCACTTT
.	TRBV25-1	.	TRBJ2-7	CATTGLYEQYF	TGTGCCACGACAGGCCTCTACGAGCAGTACTTC
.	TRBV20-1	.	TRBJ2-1	CSASPDNEQFF	TGCAGTGCCTCCCCAGACAATGAGCAGTTCTTC
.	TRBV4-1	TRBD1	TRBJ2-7	CASSPGQGWRHEQYF	TGCGCCAGCAGCCCCGGACAGGGGTGGAGACACGAGCAGTACTTC
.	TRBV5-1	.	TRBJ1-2	CASSLWARGRNDYGYTF	TGCGCCAGCAGCTTGTGGGCTAGGGGAAGAAACGACTATGGCTACACCTTC
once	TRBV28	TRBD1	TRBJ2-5	CASRDGTGTLGSWETQYF	TGTGCCAGCAGAGACGGGACAGGGACCCTGGGGTCCTGGGAGACCCAGTACTTC
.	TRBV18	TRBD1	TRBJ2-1	CASSPGTEAYNEQFF	TGTGCCAGCTCCCCCGGGACAGAGGCCTACAATGAGCAGTTCTTC
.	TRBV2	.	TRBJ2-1	CASSDSVRAGAPNNEQFF	TGTGCCAGCAGTGATAGTGTGAGGGCGGGGGCCCCCAACAATGAGCAGTTCTTC
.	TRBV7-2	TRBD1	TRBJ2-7	CASSVQGTASYEQYF	TGTGCCAGCAGCGTCCAGGGGACAGCGTCGTACGAGCAGTACTTC
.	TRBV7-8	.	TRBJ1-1	CASSSTRGEDTEAFF	TGTGCCAGCAGCTCCACCAGGGGAGAGGACACTGAAGCTTTCTTT
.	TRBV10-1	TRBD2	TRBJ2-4	CASSETGRDIQYF	TGCGCCAGCAGTGAGACCGGGAGGGACATTCAGTACTTC
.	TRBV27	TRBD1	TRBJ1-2	CASSAQGDSIYGYTF	TGTGCCAGCAGTGCACAGGGGGACTCAATCTATGGCTACACCTTC
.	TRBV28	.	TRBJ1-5	CASSFSGDPNQPQHF	TGTGCCAGCAGTTTTTCAGGGGATCCTAATCAGCCCCAGCATTTT
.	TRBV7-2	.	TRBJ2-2	CASSPGGGSNTGELFF	TGTGCCAGCAGCCCCGGCGGGGGCTCGAACACCGGGGAGCTGTTTTTT
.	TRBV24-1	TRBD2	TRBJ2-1	CATSDLSGSSYNEQFF	TGTGCCACCAGTGATCTTAGCGGGAGCTCCTACAATGAGCAGTTCTTC
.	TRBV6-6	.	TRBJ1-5	CASSYKSGSGQPQHF	TGTGCCAGCAGTTACAAGTCGGGGAGCGGCCAGCCCCAGCATTTT
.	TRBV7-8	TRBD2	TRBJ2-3	CASSGSGRAPDTQYF	TGTGCCAGCAGCGGTAGCGGGAGGGCCCCAGATACGCAGTATTTT
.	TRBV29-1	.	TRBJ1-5	CSVEVLGGQPQHF	TGCAGCGTTGAAGTCCTGGGCGGTCAGCCCCAGCATTTT
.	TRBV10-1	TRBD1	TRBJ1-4	CASSGTGGQVREKLFF	TGCGCCAGCAGCGGGACAGGGGGCCAGGTACGGGAAAAACTGTTTTTT
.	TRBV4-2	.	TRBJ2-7	CASSQEAFYEQYF	TGTGCCAGCAGCCAAGAGGCCTTCTACGAGCAGTACTTC
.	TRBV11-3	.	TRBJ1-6	CASSPDTSSYNSPLHF	TGTGCCAGCAGCCCGGACACGAGCTCCTATAATTCACCCCTCCACTTT
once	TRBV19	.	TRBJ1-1	CASRQRLGAFF	TGTGCCAGTAGACAGCGTCTGGGAGCTTTCTTT
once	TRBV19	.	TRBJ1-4	CASSMNLRWSGGNEKLFF	TGTGCCAGTAGTATGAATTTAAGGTGGAGTGGTGGTAATGAAAAACTGTTTTTT
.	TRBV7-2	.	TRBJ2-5	CASSPWGIETQYF	TGTGCCAGCAGCCCCTGGGGGATAGAGACCCAGTACTTC
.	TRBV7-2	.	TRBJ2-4	CASSLGPLKNIQYF	TGTGCCAGCAGCTTAGGACCATTGAAAAACATTCAGTACTTC
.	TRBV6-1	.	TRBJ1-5	CASSEFIHLSNQPQHF	TGTGCCAGCAGCGAATTTATACACCTTAGCAATCAGCCCCAGCATTTT
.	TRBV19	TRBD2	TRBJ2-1	CASSISAAGGYNEQFF	TGTGCCAGTAGTATTTCAGCAGCGGGAGGGTACAATGAGCAGTTCTTC
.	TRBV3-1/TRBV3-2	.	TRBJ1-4	CASSPGQGPTNEKLFF	TGTGCCAGCAGCCCGGGACAAGGACCAACGAATGAAAAACTGTTTTTT
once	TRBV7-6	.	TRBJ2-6	CASSSSVSGANVLTF	TGTGCCAGCTCCAGTTCGGTCTCTGGGGCCAACGTCCTGACTTTC
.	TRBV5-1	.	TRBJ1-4	CASSLNRPNEKLFF	TGCGCCAGCAGCTTAAACAGGCCTAATGAAAAACTGTTTTTT
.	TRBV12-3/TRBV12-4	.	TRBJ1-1	CASSWSGEAFF	TGTGCCAGCAGTTGGAGCGGTGAAGCTTTCTTT
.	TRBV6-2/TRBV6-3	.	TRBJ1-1	CASSYLGTEAFF	TGTGCCAGCAGTTACCTGGGGACTGAAGCTTTCTTT
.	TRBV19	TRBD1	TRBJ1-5	CASSITGQYSNQPQHF	TGTGCCAGTAGTATAACGGGACAGTATAGCAATCAGCCCCAGCATTTT